This T cell receptor (beta chain) comes out of a study of shared clonotypes between healthy human individuals. Study overall: In total, the donors were two women and a few men aged 18 to 49.

Study results and limitations: Clonotype sharing levels among donors were expected to vary with sequencing depth. In a handful of donors, approximately 5% of naive CD4 clonotypes appeared in common.

V dropped 0 bases and J dropped 2 bases, with 11 bases sitting between them. Germline-derived CDR1 and CDR2 are GTSNPN and SVGIG (reference sequence). CDR3 size: 15 residues. Remarks on this clone: The antigen is not known. The same CDR3 arises from other DNA sequences in this sample as well.

Sequenced by immunoSEQ multiplex PCR; TCRdb stores in-frame clones only, minus some. The sample yields some 380,000 clones, approximately 97% seen once. The source material was memory CD8+ T cells sorted from blood. Indicated subset: CD45RO+ cells pooled with CCR7-negative TemRA cells. The gene calls are TRBV30 and TRBJ1-5, with D possibly being TRBD1 (5 bases). This TCR came from a man aged 25 to 45 in good health. The CDR3 loop is CAWSVRGTGNQPQHF. CDR3 sequence (DNA): TGTGCCTGGAGTGTACGGGGGACGGGCAATCAGCCCCAGCATTTT.